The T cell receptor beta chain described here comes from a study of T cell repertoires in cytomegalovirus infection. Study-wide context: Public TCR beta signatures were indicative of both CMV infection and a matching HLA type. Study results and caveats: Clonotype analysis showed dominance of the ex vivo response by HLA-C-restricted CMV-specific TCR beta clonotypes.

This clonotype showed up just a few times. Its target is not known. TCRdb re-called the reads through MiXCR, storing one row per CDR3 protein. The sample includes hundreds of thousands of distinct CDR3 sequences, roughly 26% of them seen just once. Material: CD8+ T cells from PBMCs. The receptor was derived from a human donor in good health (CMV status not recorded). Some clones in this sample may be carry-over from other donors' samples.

CDR3 bases: TGTGCCAGCAGTACACAGGGTGAGGCCTATGGCTACACCTTC. Protein sequence: CASSTQGEAYGYTF. V is TRBV7-9 and J is TRBJ1-2; tentatively, D is TRBD1 (6 bases). This CDR3 has 14 amino acids. In germline, CDR1 is SEHNR, CDR2 FQNEAQ (reference sequence). Trimming pared 6 bases from V and 4 bases from J, leaving 15 bases between. Variable domain in full (rest from reference TRBV7-9 and TRBJ1-2): DTGVSQNPRHKITKRGQNVTFRCDPISEHNRLYWYRQTLGQGPEFLTYFQNEAQLEKSRLLSDRFSAERPKGSFSTLEIQRTEQGDSAMYLCASSTQGEAYGYTFGSGTRLTVV.